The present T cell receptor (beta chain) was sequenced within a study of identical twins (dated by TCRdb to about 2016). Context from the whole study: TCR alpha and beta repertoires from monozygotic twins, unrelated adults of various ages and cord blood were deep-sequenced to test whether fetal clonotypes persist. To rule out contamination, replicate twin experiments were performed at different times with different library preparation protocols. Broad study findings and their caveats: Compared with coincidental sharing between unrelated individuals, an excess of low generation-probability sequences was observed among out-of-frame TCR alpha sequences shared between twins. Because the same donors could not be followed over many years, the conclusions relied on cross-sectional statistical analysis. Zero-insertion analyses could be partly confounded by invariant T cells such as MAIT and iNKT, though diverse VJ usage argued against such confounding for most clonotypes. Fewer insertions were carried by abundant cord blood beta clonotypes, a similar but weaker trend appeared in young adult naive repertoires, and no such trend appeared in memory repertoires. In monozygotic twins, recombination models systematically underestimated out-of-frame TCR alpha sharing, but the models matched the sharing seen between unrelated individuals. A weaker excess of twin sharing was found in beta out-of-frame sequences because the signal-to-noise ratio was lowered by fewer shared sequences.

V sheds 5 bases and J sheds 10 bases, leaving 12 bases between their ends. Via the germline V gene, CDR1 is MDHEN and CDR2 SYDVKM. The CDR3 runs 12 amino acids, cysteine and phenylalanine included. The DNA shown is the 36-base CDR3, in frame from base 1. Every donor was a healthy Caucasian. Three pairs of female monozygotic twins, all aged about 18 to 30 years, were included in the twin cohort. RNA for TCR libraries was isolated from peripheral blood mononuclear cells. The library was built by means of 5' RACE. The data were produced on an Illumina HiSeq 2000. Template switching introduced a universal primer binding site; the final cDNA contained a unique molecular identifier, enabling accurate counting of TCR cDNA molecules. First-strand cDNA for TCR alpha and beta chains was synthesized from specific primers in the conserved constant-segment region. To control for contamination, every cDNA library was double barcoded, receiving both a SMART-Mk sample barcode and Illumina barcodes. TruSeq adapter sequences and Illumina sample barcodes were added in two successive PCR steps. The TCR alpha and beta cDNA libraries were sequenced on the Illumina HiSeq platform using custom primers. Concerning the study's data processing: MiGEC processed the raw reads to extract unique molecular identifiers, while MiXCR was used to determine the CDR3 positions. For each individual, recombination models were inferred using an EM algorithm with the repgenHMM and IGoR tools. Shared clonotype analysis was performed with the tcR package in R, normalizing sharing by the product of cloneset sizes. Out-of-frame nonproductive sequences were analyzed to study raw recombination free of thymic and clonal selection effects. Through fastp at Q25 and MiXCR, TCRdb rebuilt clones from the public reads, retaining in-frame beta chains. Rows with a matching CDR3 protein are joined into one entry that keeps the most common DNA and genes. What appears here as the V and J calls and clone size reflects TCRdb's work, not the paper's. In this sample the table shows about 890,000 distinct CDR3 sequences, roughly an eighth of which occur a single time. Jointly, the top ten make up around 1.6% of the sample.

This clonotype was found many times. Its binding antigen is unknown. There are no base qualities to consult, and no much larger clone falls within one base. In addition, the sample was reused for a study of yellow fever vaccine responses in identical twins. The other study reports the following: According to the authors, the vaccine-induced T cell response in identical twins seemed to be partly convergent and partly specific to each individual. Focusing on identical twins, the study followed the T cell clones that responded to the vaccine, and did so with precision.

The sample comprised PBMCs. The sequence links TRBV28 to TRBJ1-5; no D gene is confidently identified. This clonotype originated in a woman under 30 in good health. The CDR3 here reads CASSQYRGPQHF. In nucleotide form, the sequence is TGTGCCAGCAGTCAATATCGTGGCCCCCAGCATTTT.